These 20 T cell receptor beta chains came from one sample sequenced in a study of T cell clones after liver transplantation. The assay was immunoSEQ multiplex PCR, and TCRdb's table has in-frame clones only and misses some. The data contain some 60,000 clones, 70% of them singletons. Source: CD4+ T cells from blood, taken at the roughly 16-month timepoint. The receptor source for this set is a human patient who received a liver transplant. Some T cells may be the graft donor's.

This clone was found a few times. The J gene is TRBJ1-2, the V gene TRBV7-9; D is unclear. Germline V gene sequence: CDR1 SEHNR, CDR2 FQNEAQ (reference sequence). The CDR3 extends over 15 amino acids. The V gene lost 2 bases and the J gene lost 5 bases, with 15 bases spanning the gap. CDR3 sequence (DNA): TGTGCCAGCAGCTTATTAGGCAGGAATCTGTATGGCTACACCTTC. The encoded protein is CASSLLGRNLYGYTF.

This clone was counted once. The V gene is TRBV28, the J gene TRBJ1-5, with 8 bases lining up with TRBD1. J gave up 4 bases and V 6 bases, and 2 bases lay outside the gene matches. The CDR3 runs to 13 residues. Germline CDR1 reads MDHEN; CDR2 reads SYDVKM. CDR3 DNA: TGTGCCAGCAGGGGACAGGAGAATCAGCCCCAGCATTTT. Its protein is CASRGQENQPQHF.

The genes are TRBV2 and TRBJ2-1; D is undetermined. There are 15 residues in the CDR3. Trimming took 6 bases from V and 0 from J, leaving 12 bases between them. The germline V gene encodes CDR1 SNHLY and CDR2 FYNNEI. The CDR3 bases are TGTGCCAGCAGCCGACAAGTGGGCTCCTACAATGAGCAGTTCTTC. Protein: CASSRQVGSYNEQFF.

This chain uses TRBV19 with TRBJ1-3, with 9 bases identical to TRBD1. Trimming removed 6 bases from V and 0 bases from J; junction bases left unmatched: 9. Germline V lookup: CDR1 LNHDA, CDR2 SQIVND (reference sequence). The CDR3 loop spans 17 amino acids. CDR3 nucleotide sequence: TGTGCCAGTAGCCGTAAGGGACAGGGTGTCTCTGGAAACACCATATATTTT. Amino acids: CASSRKGQGVSGNTIYF.

In this sample, this clone turned up once. V is TRBV27 and J is TRBJ1-2, with 7 positions matching TRBD1. Germline V gives CDR1 MNHEY, CDR2 SMNVEV (reference sequence). This CDR3 is 15 amino acids long. After removal of 0 bases from V and 3 bases from J, the junction contained 4 bases not matched to a gene. Here the CDR3 DNA reads TGTGCCAGCAGTTTATCAACAGGGGACCACTATGGCTACACCTTC. Translated: CASSLSTGDHYGYTF.

The V and J genes are TRBV19 and TRBJ2-1; maybe TRBD2 (6 bases). V was cut by 0 bases and J by 0 bases, with 12 bases left in between. From germline, CDR1 is LNHDA and CDR2 SQIVND (reference sequence). CDR3 length: 17 amino acids. The CDR3 loop reads CASSIEASAYSYNEQFF. In DNA, the CDR3 is TGTGCCAGTAGTATAGAGGCTAGCGCTTACTCCTACAATGAGCAGTTCTTC. Full variable domain (rest looked up from reference TRBV19 and TRBJ2-1): DGGITQSPKYLFRKEGQNVTLSCEQNLNHDAMYWYRQDPGQGLRLIYYSQIVNDFQKGDIAEGYSVSREKKESFPLTVTSAQKNPTAFYLCASSIEASAYSYNEQFFGPGTRLTVL.

The rearrangement links TRBV5-4 to TRBJ2-1, with 7 nucleotides matching TRBD1. Unmatched junction bases numbered 9, after V lost 4 bases and J lost 5 bases. In germline, CDR1 is SGHNT, CDR2 YYREEE (reference sequence). CDR3 length equals 15 residues. CDR3 region: CASSGGQLANNEQFF. DNA of the CDR3: TGTGCCAGCAGCGGGGGACAGCTAGCTAACAATGAGCAGTTCTTC.

This clone was found a few times. The V and J genes are TRBV29-1 and TRBJ2-5; 15 bases line up with TRBD2. The J segment lost 7 bases and the V segment lost 7 bases, leaving 13 bases of the junction unmatched. This CDR3 region has 16 residues. Germline loops: CDR1 SQVTM, CDR2 ANQGSEA. CDR3 protein: CSGGGLAGGLPGTQYF. CDR3 bases: TGCAGCGGGGGGGGACTAGCGGGAGGCCTGCCAGGGACCCAGTACTTC.

V usage is TRBV29-1 and J usage is TRBJ1-3, with 7 bases that match TRBD1. CDR3 length: 13 amino acids. The germline V gene has CDR1 SQVTM and CDR2 ANQGSEA. V was pared by 5 bases and J by 5 bases, with 6 bases of the junction left unmatched. CDR3 in DNA: TGCAGCGTTATAGACAGGGCTAGAAACACCATATATTTT. This gives the protein CSVIDRARNTIYF.

This clone was observed a handful of times. The genes are TRBV19 and TRBJ2-7; D tentatively reads TRBD1 or TRBD2 (7 bases each). Germline V gene lookup returns CDR1 LNHDA and CDR2 SQIVND (reference sequence). This CDR3 has 15 amino acids. V lost 8 bases to trimming and J lost 0 bases, with 17 bases between them. The DNA of the CDR3 is TGTGCCAGTCGGGAAGGGGGGGACAGCTCCTACGAGCAGTACTTC. Its protein product is CASREGGDSSYEQYF.

The genes are TRBV5-1 and TRBJ1-3; perhaps TRBD1 as D (6 bases). Trimming took 0 bases from V and 0 from J, leaving 13 bases between them. The germline V gene encodes CDR1 SGHRS and CDR2 YFSETQ. The CDR3 runs to 17 residues. This chain's CDR3 is CASSLASTGSSGNTIYF. The CDR3 DNA reads as TGCGCCAGCAGCTTGGCCTCAACAGGGAGCTCTGGAAACACCATATATTTT.

This chain joins TRBV6-1 and TRBJ2-2; D unclear. Per the germline V gene, CDR1 is MNHNS and CDR2 is SASEGT. Between the trimmed V and J ends, which lost 6 bases and 6 bases, there was a span of 14 bases. The CDR3 runs 14 residues. The CDR3 here is CASRSAPDAGELFF. CDR3 nucleotides: TGTGCCAGCAGGTCAGCCCCGGACGCCGGGGAGCTGTTTTTT.

With regard to this clone: The junction and the germline gene differ at one end; a read error may be behind it. The rearrangement uses TRBV2 and TRBJ1-6; D is ambiguous. Germline V gene lookup returns CDR1 SNHLY and CDR2 FYNNEI. The CDR3 is 12 residues long. The DNA for the CDR3 is TGTGCCAGCAGTGAAGCGCTTCTTGGGATCCAGTTT. Translated, it gives CASSEALLGIQF.

The genes are TRBV15 and TRBJ1-1, with D uncertain. The CDR3 spans 14 residues. Per the germline V gene, CDR1 is LNHNV and CDR2 is YYDKDF (reference sequence). Trimming pared 0 bases from V and 1 base from J, leaving 6 bases between. CDR3 amino acids: CATSRDLGNTEAFF. The CDR3, as DNA: TGTGCCACCAGCAGAGATTTAGGGAACACTGAAGCTTTCTTT. Full variable domain (missing parts from reference TRBV15 and TRBJ1-1): DAMVIQNPRYQVTQFGKPVTLSCSQTLNHNVMYWYQQKSSQAPKLLFHYYDKDFNNEADTPDNFQSRRPNTSFCFLDIRSPGLGDTAMYLCATSRDLGNTEAFFGQGTRLTVV.

The rearrangement links TRBV11-2 to TRBJ1-6; D remains unclear. Germline V gene lookup returns CDR1 SGHAT and CDR2 FQNNGV. This CDR3 is built from 15 residues. Trimming removed 3 bases from V and 7 bases from J, with 13 bases in between. In nucleotides, the CDR3 is TGTGCCAGCAGCTTCGGGGTCCTGAACAATTCACCCCTCCACTTT. This codes for CASSFGVLNNSPLHF.

This chain links TRBV7-2 with TRBJ2-1; D not resolved. The CDR3 covers 14 residues. The V end was cut by 1 base, the J end by 6 bases, with 10 bases between. Germline-derived CDR1 and CDR2 are SGHTA and FQGNSA. DNA of the CDR3: TGTGCCAGCAGCTTAGGGAGCCAGAGCAATGAGCAGTTCTTC. Its protein product is CASSLGSQSNEQFF.

The genes are TRBV5-8 and TRBJ2-7; either TRBD1 or TRBD2 may fit D (6 bases each). Trimming took off 0 bases at V and 5 bases at J, with 15 bases between the two ends. CDR3 length: 15 amino acids. In germline, CDR1 is SGHTS, CDR2 YDEGEE. In DNA form, the CDR3 reads TGTGCCAGCAGCTTGGGACCGGGGGCTCCCAACGAGCAGTACTTC. This sequence encodes CASSLGPGAPNEQYF.

This clone was observed many times. The V gene is TRBV6-1, the J gene TRBJ2-7; 7 bases align to TRBD1. Germline CDR1 is MNHNS and CDR2 is SASEGT. This CDR3 region has 13 residues. V shed 8 bases, J shed 1 base, and the junction held 5 bases outside the gene matches. The DNA for the CDR3 is TGTGCCAGCGGACAGGCCTCATCCTACGAGCAGTACGTC. Residues: CASGQASSYEQYV.

This clone was counted once. The chain has TRBV6-6 and TRBJ1-5, with no clear D. V was pared by 3 bases and J by 10 bases, with 13 bases between. The CDR3 runs to 13 residues. CDR1 MNHNY and CDR2 SVGAGI come from the germline V gene (reference sequence). CDR3 loop: CASSYEFSGPQHF. The CDR3 DNA reads TGTGCCAGCAGTTATGAGTTTTCAGGCCCCCAGCATTTT.

V and J are TRBV27 and TRBJ2-1; 7 nucleotides align to TRBD2. Looked up from germline, CDR1 is MNHEY and CDR2 is SMNVEV (reference sequence). V lost 4 bases to trimming and J lost 9 bases; unmatched junction nucleotides: 15. CDR3 length equals 16 residues. The CDR3 DNA follows: TGTGCCAGCAGTTCAACTAGGGGAGGGGCGGGAGCTGAGCAGTTCTTC. Translation gives CASSSTRGGAGAEQFF.